This T cell receptor (beta chain) derives from a study of T cells in Graves' hyperthyroidism and ophthalmopathy. RNA transcripts provided the source from which TCR beta CDR3 regions were amplified. TCR CDR3 underwent first-round RT-PCR with the HTBI primer set. TCRdb re-called the multiplex PCR reads through MiXCR, storing one row per CDR3 protein. The sample holds around 360,000 distinct CDR3 sequences, approximately 14% seen once. In the case of this clonotype: The antigen is unknown.

Study observations and caveats: Also found in blood were most expanded thyroid clonotypes above 0.001. Ophthalmopathy was separated from stable hyperthyroidism by a 13 V-J model. The model made its ophthalmopathy prediction, and onset followed a median approximately six months later.

Germline CDR1 and CDR2: SQVTM and ANQGSEA. Trimming at V came to 5 bases and at J to 3 bases, leaving 13 bases not matched to a gene. The CDR3 extends over 15 amino acids. The sample taken for sequencing was blood. This chain links TRBV29-1 with TRBJ2-7; TRBD1 aligns across 7 bases. This receptor was obtained from a woman aged 60-75 years with Graves' ophthalmopathy. CDR3: CSVRGARGTYYEQYF. Here the CDR3 DNA reads TGCAGCGTTAGAGGAGCCAGGGGGACGTACTACGAGCAGTACTTC.